The T cell receptor (beta chain) under discussion was sequenced for a study of blood T cell repertoires in COVID-19 (TCRdb year 2020). About the study as a whole: Collaborator samples came from the United States, Italy and Spain and covered acute and convalescent phases of COVID-19. Where HLA class I and class II types were available, the types were taken from metadata supplied by the sample provider, not from assay-based typing. The dataset comprised deeply sampled blood TCRbeta repertoires from subjects exposed to, actively infected with, or recovered from COVID-19. A freely available public database, intended as a resource for researchers studying the immune response to SARS-CoV-2, is where the repertoires were released. The sample metadata nearly always contained a de-identified subject ID, COVID-19 status, age in years and sex. The prospective study material was composed of cDNA or gDNA derived from T cells, B-cell-depleted T cells, or PBMCs. The samples were drawn from the first 160 participants of the ongoing ImmuneRACE study and from more than 1,000 subjects provided by 6 global collaborators.

V loses 5 bases of germline sequence and J loses 5 bases, and the interval between the two ends is 18 bases. The CDR3 has 16 amino acids, counting the end cysteine and phenylalanine. The retained sequence is limited to the CDR3, 48 bases, with the frame set at the first base. From the germline V gene, CDR1 is MRHNA and CDR2 is SNTAGT. TCRbeta CDR3 regions were amplified from genomic DNA by means of the immunoSEQ Assay, a bias-controlled multiplex PCR. Processing in the source paper ran as follows. The number of nucleated cells in each sample was estimated from the amplification of reference gene primers within the assay. To quantify the absolute abundance of each unique TCRbeta CDR3 rearrangement, sequence reads were collapsed and filtered. Productive Simpson clonality was computed per sample as the square root of Simpson's diversity index over productive rearrangements. TCRdb took this table from immuneACCESS and kept in-frame rearrangements with V and J called. Such tables lack part of the clones; where checked against another copy, unresolved V genes explain under half of the gap, and the rest is unexplained. The V and J calls and clone size are taken from that table; D and trimming were inferred from the DNA. The table for this sample lists about 180,000 clones; 85% to 90% of them were counted only once. Around a sixth of the sample goes to the ten largest clones.

In Seattle, one collaborating source enrolled patients while the infection was active and tracked those patients longitudinally over the course of disease. Whole blood was collected in K2EDTA tubes by collaborating institutions according to the institutions' own protocols. For TCRbeta analysis, collaborator samples were shipped as frozen whole blood, as isolated PBMCs, or as DNA extracted from either sample type. Study-level results and caveats: The amount of clinical and demographic metadata varied by source and participant and was provided uncurated.

The count of this clone is one. The clone's antigen remains unknown. Base qualities are missing; no much larger clone stands one base away. Sequencing used peripheral blood. The chain joins TRBV6-4 to TRBJ2-2; a weak D assignment points to TRBD2 (6 bases agree). This receptor was taken from a person between 65 and 79 years old with COVID-19, enrolled during active disease. CDR3 sequence: CASSTPMAGKTGELFF. The nucleotides read TGTGCCAGCAGTACACCGATGGCGGGGAAAACCGGGGAGCTGTTTTTT.